The clone carrying this T cell receptor beta chain was seen more than once but under ten times. This specimen belongs to a study of patients and donors after allogeneic stem cell transplantation. TCRdb used MiXCR to reprocess the RT-PCR reads, holding one entry per CDR3 protein. The sample contains about 160,000 distinct CDR3 sequences, approximately 24% of which appear only once. V was trimmed by 5 bases and J by 0 bases, leaving 14 bases between them. Germline V gene lookup returns CDR1 SGHRS and CDR2 YFSETQ. This CDR3 is built from 16 residues. The source of this sequence is a human donor who was either an allogeneic HSCT recipient or a stem cell or donor lymphocyte infusion donor (not recorded which). It is not recorded whose cells these are; they may come from a transplant donor. Sequenced sample: blood, either unsorted or a sorted T cell fraction (not recorded which). J is TRBJ1-4 and V is TRBV5-1; D may be TRBD1 (5 bases). The CDR3 DNA sequence: TGCGCCAGCAGGAAAGACAGCCCGGCAACTAATGAAAAACTGTTTTTT. This translates into CASRKDSPATNEKLFF.